This TCR beta chain was obtained from a study of Graves' ophthalmopathy and Graves' hyperthyroidism. This clonotype was seen at least ten times. Its antigen is unknown. Diagnosis relied on clinical symptoms, serum thyroxine, TRAb, thyroid ultrasound and orbital computed tomography. Regarding the study as a whole: A classifier, a 13-signature model, separated ophthalmopathy from stable hyperthyroidism with approximately 88% sensitivity and about 81% specificity.

Amplification from RNA transcripts yielded the TCR beta CDR3 regions. The authors performed first-round RT-PCR with HTBI primers and then a second-round multiplex PCR. TCRdb used MiXCR to reprocess the multiplex PCR reads, holding one entry per CDR3 protein. The table includes about 640,000 distinct CDR3 sequences, roughly 39% detected once. Germline V CDR1 and CDR2: SEHNR, FQNEAQ (reference sequence). This CDR3 has 15 residues. Trimming stripped 4 bases from V and 8 bases from J, with 17 bases between. This clonotype was sampled from an adult man with Graves' ophthalmopathy. The chain couples TRBV7-9 to TRBJ1-4, with D hard to call. Sequences were obtained from peripheral blood. DNA for the CDR3: TGTGCCAGCAGCTCATACCCCGACGGCGGGGAAAAACTGTTTTTT. This translates into CASSSYPDGGEKLFF. Combining the CDR3 with reference TRBV7-9 and TRBJ1-4 gives the whole variable domain DTGVSQNPRHKITKRGQNVTFRCDPISEHNRLYWYRQTLGQGPEFLTYFQNEAQLEKSRLLSDRFSAERPKGSFSTLEIQRTEQGDSAMYLCASSSYPDGGEKLFFGSGTQLSVL.